A single sample gave rise to the 26 T cell receptor beta chains below, sequenced in a study of blood T cell repertoires in COVID-19. Assay: immunoSEQ multiplex PCR; the TCRdb copy retains only in-frame clones and omits some. The table has around 150,000 clones, around nine tenths seen once. Material for sequencing was peripheral blood. Receptor source: a human donor in a cohort sampled during active COVID-19.

The genes are TRBV25-1 and TRBJ2-7, with D uncertain. Trimming took 9 bases from V and 2 from J, leaving 17 bases between them. CDR1 and CDR2 from the germline V gene are MGHDK and SYGVNS. This CDR3 comprises 14 residues. CDR3 in amino acids: CARSKGRRPYEQYF. The CDR3 nucleotides are TGTGCCAGATCCAAAGGCAGGCGACCCTACGAGCAGTACTTC.

The gene calls are TRBV27 and TRBJ2-7; the match to TRBD2 covers 10 bases. The germline gives CDR1 MNHEY, CDR2 SMNVEV (reference sequence). The CDR3 is 18 amino acids. The trim removed 4 bases at V and 4 bases at J, leaving 16 bases unmatched. The CDR3 DNA reads as TGTGCCAGCAGTTCCATTATGGGGGGACTAGCGAGCGTATACGAGCAGTACTTC. Translated: CASSSIMGGLASVYEQYF.

This clone was detected a few times. V is TRBV20-1 and J is TRBJ2-1, with D maybe TRBD2 (5 bases). Germline V gene lookup returns CDR1 DFQATT and CDR2 SNEGSKA (reference sequence). There are 10 residues in the CDR3. V shed 7 bases and J shed 8 bases, with 9 bases lying between them. CDR3 bases: TGCAGTGTCGCGAGGGATGAGCAGTTCTTC. Encoded protein: CSVARDEQFF.

The chain has TRBV18 and TRBJ2-7; 14 positions match TRBD2. CDR1 KGHSH and CDR2 LQKENI come from the germline V gene. With 3 bases clipped from V and 4 bases from J, the junction kept 11 bases outside the gene matches. The CDR3 is made up of 18 amino acids. The CDR3 DNA reads TGTGCCAGCTCACCGGGGGGGGGACTAGCGGGAGCCGGATACGAGCAGTACTTC. This sequence encodes CASSPGGGLAGAGYEQYF.

The chain links TRBV7-2 to TRBJ2-1; 10 positions match TRBD2. The CDR3 is 15 residues long. Looked up from germline, CDR1 is SGHTA and CDR2 is FQGNSA. V shed 5 bases, J shed 4 bases, and the junction held 5 bases outside the gene matches. CDR3 residues: CASSPAGGGYNEQFF. CDR3 DNA sequence: TGTGCCAGCAGCCCAGCGGGAGGGGGTTACAATGAGCAGTTCTTC.

The chain carries TRBV5-5 and TRBJ1-4; 7 bases are a match to TRBD1. The CDR3 consists of 16 residues. J gave up 7 bases and V 0 bases, and 9 bases lay outside the gene matches. CDR1 and CDR2 (germline): SGHKS, YYEKEE (reference sequence). The CDR3 DNA reads TGTGCCAGCAGCTTGGCCACAGGGGTTGTAGGTGAAAAACTGTTTTTT. Its protein product is CASSLATGVVGEKLFF.

The V call is TRBV30, the J call TRBJ1-2; D is unclear. Germline loops: CDR1 GTSNPN, CDR2 SVGIG (reference sequence). Trimming pared 2 bases from V and 2 bases from J, leaving 24 bases between. The CDR3 is 18 amino acids. Written as DNA, the CDR3 is TGTGCCTGGAGTACTTCACCGCTCTTGAGGGCACGGAACTATGGCTACACCTTC. Translated, it gives CAWSTSPLLRARNYGYTF.

This chain joins TRBV10-3 and TRBJ2-5; tentative D call: TRBD2 (6 bases). The CDR3 loop spans 14 amino acids. Germline V gene lookup returns CDR1 ENHRY and CDR2 SYGVKD. V was clipped by 10 bases and J by 1 base, with 16 bases between them. The chain's CDR3 is CATEGSGPQETQYF. The DNA of the CDR3 is TGTGCCACGGAGGGTAGCGGCCCCCAAGAGACCCAGTACTTC.

In the case of this clone: Additional DNA sequences in this sample encode the identical CDR3. This chain links TRBV2 with TRBJ2-1; 7 bases align to TRBD2. V trimming: 6 bases; J trimming: 0 bases; junction bases outside the gene matches: 8. Germline-derived CDR1 and CDR2 are SNHLY and FYNNEI. CDR3 length: 16 residues. CDR3: CASSLGTGGSYNEQFF. The CDR3 DNA reads as TGTGCCAGCAGCCTCGGGACGGGGGGCTCCTACAATGAGCAGTTCTTC.

The V gene is TRBV3-1 (or the pseudogene TRBV3-2), the J gene TRBJ2-3; 10 positions match TRBD1. From germline, CDR1 is LGHDT and CDR2 YNNKEL (reference sequence). CDR3 length equals 15 residues. V lost 4 bases to trimming and J lost 4 bases; unmatched junction nucleotides: 5. CDR3 amino acids: CASSPGQGWADTQYF. CDR3 coding DNA: TGTGCCAGCAGCCCGGGACAGGGGTGGGCAGATACGCAGTATTTT.

The chain joins TRBV18 to TRBJ2-7; 8 nucleotides align to TRBD1. V lost 3 bases, J lost 0 bases, and 4 bases stayed unmatched. The CDR3 spans 15 residues. Germline CDR1 KGHSH, CDR2 LQKENI. The CDR3 nucleotides read TGTGCCAGCTCACCGGGACAGGCCAGCTCCTACGAGCAGTACTTC. As protein: CASSPGQASSYEQYF.

The chain links TRBV5-1 to TRBJ2-7; D gene unclear. The CDR3 contains 14 residues. Germline-derived CDR1 and CDR2 are SGHRS and YFSETQ. V lost 4 bases, J lost 1 base, and 12 bases lay in between. This CDR3 reads CASSPIDISYEQYF. CDR3 sequence (DNA): TGCGCCAGCAGCCCCATCGACATTTCCTACGAGCAGTACTTC.

The chain has TRBV28 and TRBJ2-7; weak D call: TRBD2 (5 bases). The CDR3 runs 12 residues. Trimming stripped 3 bases from V and 13 bases from J, with 16 bases between. Germline CDR1 MDHEN, CDR2 SYDVKM. The CDR3 reads CASSFRAGAHYF. The CDR3 nucleotides read TGTGCCAGCAGTTTCCGCGCGGGCGCCCACTACTTC.

The V and J genes are TRBV9 and TRBJ2-1, with 10 bases fitting TRBD1. Per the germline V gene, CDR1 is SGDLS and CDR2 is YYNGEE. Trimming took 3 bases from V and 6 from J; bases not matched to a gene: 3. The CDR3 has 14 amino acids. CDR3 sequence reads: CASSGQGAFNEQFF. The DNA of the CDR3 is TGTGCCAGCAGCGGACAGGGGGCATTCAATGAGCAGTTCTTC. The complete variable domain, with remaining parts taken from reference TRBV9 and TRBJ2-1, reads DSGVTQTPKHLITATGQRVTLRCSPRSGDLSVYWYQQSLDQGLQFLIQYYNGEERAKGNILERFSAQQFPDLHSELNLSSLELGDSALYFCASSGQGAFNEQFFGPGTRLTVL.

The chain links TRBV6-5 to TRBJ1-1, with 8 bases that match TRBD1. The CDR3 extends over 13 amino acids. The V gene end was trimmed by 6 bases and the J gene end by 6 bases; junction bases not matched to a gene: 6. Per germline, CDR1 MNHEY and CDR2 SVGAGI. As DNA, the CDR3 is TGTGCCAGCAGCGCCGACAGGGGAGCTGAAGCTTTCTTT. Amino acids: CASSADRGAEAFF.

The genes are TRBV5-1 and TRBJ2-7; possible D gene TRBD2, 6 bases. The V and J ends lost 0 bases and 2 bases respectively, with 18 bases between them. CDR3 length: 17 residues. Germline CDR1 SGHRS, CDR2 YFSETQ. The CDR3 reads CASSLDTGVEVPYEQYF. The CDR3 DNA reads as TGCGCCAGCAGCTTGGATACGGGGGTTGAGGTCCCCTACGAGCAGTACTTC.

The count of this clone is one. The gene calls are TRBV18 and TRBJ2-7; 10 bases are a match to TRBD2. Germline V gene data show CDR1 as KGHSH and CDR2 as LQKENI. This CDR3 is 16 amino acids long. V shed 1 base, J shed 4 bases, and the junction held 7 bases outside the gene matches. CDR3 DNA sequence: TGTGCCAGCTCACCACTTCTAGCGGGAGTCGGGTACGAGCAGTACTTC. Encoded protein: CASSPLLAGVGYEQYF.

The chain joins TRBV19 to TRBJ2-1, with 12 nucleotides matching TRBD1. From germline, CDR1 is LNHDA and CDR2 SQIVND (reference sequence). The CDR3 contains 14 residues. Trimming at V came to 4 bases and at J to 7 bases, leaving 2 bases not matched to a gene. The chain's CDR3 is CASSRGQGANEQFF. As DNA, the CDR3 is TGTGCCAGTAGTAGGGGACAGGGGGCGAATGAGCAGTTCTTC.

Written as DNA, the CDR3 is TGTGCCAGTAGTATAGTCTTCCCAGGGGTCATGAACACTGAAGCTTTCTTT. It encodes CASSIVFPGVMNTEAFF. The rearrangement uses TRBV19 and TRBJ1-1, with TRBD1 as a possible D gene (6 bases). CDR3 size: 17 residues. V was clipped by 1 base and J by 0 bases, with 15 bases between them. Germline values: CDR1 LNHDA, CDR2 SQIVND (reference sequence).

The chain is built from TRBV6-5 and TRBJ2-7; D might be TRBD2 (6 bases). The germline gives CDR1 MNHEY, CDR2 SVGAGI. This CDR3 is built from 12 residues. V was clipped by 10 bases and J by 0 bases, with 10 bases between them. For the CDR3, the DNA is TGTGCCACCTGGGGGGACTCCTACGAGCAGTACTTC. Translated, it gives CATWGDSYEQYF.

The chain uses TRBV11-2 and TRBJ1-3, with D perhaps TRBD1 (5 bases). Germline CDR1 SGHAT, CDR2 FQNNGV. The CDR3 is 14 residues long. V dropped 5 bases and J dropped 3 bases, with 11 bases sitting between them. CDR3 region: CASSPTGVGNTIYF. CDR3 nucleotide sequence: TGTGCCAGCAGCCCCACAGGAGTTGGAAACACCATATATTTT.

On this clone: This same CDR3 is encoded by further DNA sequences in the sample. The chain employs TRBV5-6 and TRBJ1-2, with D uncertain. The V gene's germline CDR1 is SGHDT and CDR2 YYEEEE. The length of the CDR3 is 13 residues. The ends were cut back, 1 base at V and 4 bases at J, with 8 bases in the middle. The CDR3 region is CASSLNGLYGYTF. CDR3 DNA sequence: TGTGCCAGCAGCTTGAACGGACTCTATGGCTACACCTTC.

The J gene is TRBJ2-5, the V gene TRBV6-1, with no clear D. V lost 1 base and J 5 bases, leaving 17 bases between the germline ends. The V gene's germline CDR1 is MNHNS and CDR2 SASEGT. The CDR3 sequence is 16 residues long. The CDR3 sequence is CASSEEPLDLKETQYF. CDR3 DNA sequence: TGTGCCAGCAGTGAAGAGCCTCTAGATCTTAAGGAGACCCAGTACTTC.

The rearrangement uses TRBV30 and TRBJ2-7; 8 bases match TRBD1. The CDR3 has 14 residues. Germline CDR1 is GTSNPN and CDR2 is SVGIG (reference sequence). V was clipped by 1 base and J by 6 bases; unmatched bases: 8. The CDR3 here is CAWSGRTGSSEQYF. The CDR3 nucleotides read TGTGCCTGGAGTGGGCGGACAGGGTCAAGCGAGCAGTACTTC.

The CDR3, as DNA: TGTGCCAGCACCTCAGTCCCGGGACAGGGGGTGTCTGGGGCCAACGTCCTGACTTTC. Its translation: CASTSVPGQGVSGANVLTF. The chain employs TRBV11-2 and TRBJ2-6; 11 nucleotides line up with TRBD1. Germline values: CDR1 SGHAT, CDR2 FQNNGV. The CDR3 is made up of 19 amino acids. V was pared by 7 bases and J by 1 base, with 12 bases of the junction left unmatched.

In this sample, this clone turned up a few times. The V call is TRBV18, the J call TRBJ1-1; possible D gene TRBD1, 5 bases. V lost 3 bases, J lost 7 bases, and 9 bases lay in between. Looked up from germline, CDR1 is KGHSH and CDR2 is LQKENI. The CDR3 spans 12 residues. The CDR3 nucleotides are TGTGCCAGCTCACCGCCAGGGTATGAAGCTTTCTTT. Protein sequence: CASSPPGYEAFF.